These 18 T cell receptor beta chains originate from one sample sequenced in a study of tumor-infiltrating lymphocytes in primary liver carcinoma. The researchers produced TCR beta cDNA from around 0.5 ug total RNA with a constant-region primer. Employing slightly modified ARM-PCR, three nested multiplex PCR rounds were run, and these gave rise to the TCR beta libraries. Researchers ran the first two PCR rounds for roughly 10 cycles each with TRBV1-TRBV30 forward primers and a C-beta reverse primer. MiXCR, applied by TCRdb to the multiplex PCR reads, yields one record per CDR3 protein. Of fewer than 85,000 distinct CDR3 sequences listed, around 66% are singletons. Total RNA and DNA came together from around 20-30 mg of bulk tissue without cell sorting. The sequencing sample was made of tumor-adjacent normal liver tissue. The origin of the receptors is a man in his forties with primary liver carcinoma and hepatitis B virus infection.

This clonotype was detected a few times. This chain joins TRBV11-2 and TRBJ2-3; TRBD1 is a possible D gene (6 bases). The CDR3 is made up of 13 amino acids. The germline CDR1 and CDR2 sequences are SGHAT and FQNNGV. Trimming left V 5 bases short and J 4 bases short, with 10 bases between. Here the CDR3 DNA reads TGTGCCAGCAGCCCCTACAGGGCAGATACGCAGTATTTT. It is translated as CASSPYRADTQYF.

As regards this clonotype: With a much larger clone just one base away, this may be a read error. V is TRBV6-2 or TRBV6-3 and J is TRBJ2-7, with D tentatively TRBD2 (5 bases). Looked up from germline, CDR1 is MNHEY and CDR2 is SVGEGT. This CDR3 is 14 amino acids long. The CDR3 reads CTSSLWAGPYEQYF. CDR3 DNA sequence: TGTACCAGCAGTCTCTGGGCGGGTCCCTACGAGCAGTACTTC.

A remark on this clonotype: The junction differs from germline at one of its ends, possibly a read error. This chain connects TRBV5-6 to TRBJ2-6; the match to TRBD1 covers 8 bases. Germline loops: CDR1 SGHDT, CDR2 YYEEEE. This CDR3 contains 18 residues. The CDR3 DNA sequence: TGTGCCAGCAGCCCGTGGACAGGGTGGCTTTCTGGGGCCAACGTTCTGACTTTC. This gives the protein CASSPWTGWLSGANVLTF.

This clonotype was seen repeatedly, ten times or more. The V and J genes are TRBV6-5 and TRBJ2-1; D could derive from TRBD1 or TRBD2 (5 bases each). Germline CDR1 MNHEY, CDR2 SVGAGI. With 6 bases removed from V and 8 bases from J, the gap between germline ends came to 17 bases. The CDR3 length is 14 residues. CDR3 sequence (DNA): TGTGCCAGCAGACTCGGGTTGGGGGTCTATGAGCAGTTCTTC. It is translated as CASRLGLGVYEQFF.

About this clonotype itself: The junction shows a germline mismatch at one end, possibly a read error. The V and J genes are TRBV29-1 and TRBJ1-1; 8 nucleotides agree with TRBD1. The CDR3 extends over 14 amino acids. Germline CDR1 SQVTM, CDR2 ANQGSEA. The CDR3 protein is CSVLRTGMNTEVSF. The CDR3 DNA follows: TGCAGCGTCCTCCGGACAGGGATGAACACTGAAGTTTCCTTT. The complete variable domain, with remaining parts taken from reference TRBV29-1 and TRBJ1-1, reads SAVISQKPSRDICQRGTSLTIQCQVDSQVTMMFWYRQQPGQSLTLIATANQGSEATYESGFVIDKFPISRPNLTFSTLTVSNMSPEDSSIYLCSVLRTGMNTEVSFGQGTRLTVV.

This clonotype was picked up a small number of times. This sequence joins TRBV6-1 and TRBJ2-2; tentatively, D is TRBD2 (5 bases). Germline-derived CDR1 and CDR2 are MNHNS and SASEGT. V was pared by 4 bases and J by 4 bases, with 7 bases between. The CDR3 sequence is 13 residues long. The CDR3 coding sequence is TGTGCCAGCAGTGCGGGGTTCACCGGGGAGCTGTTTTTT. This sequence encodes CASSAGFTGELFF.

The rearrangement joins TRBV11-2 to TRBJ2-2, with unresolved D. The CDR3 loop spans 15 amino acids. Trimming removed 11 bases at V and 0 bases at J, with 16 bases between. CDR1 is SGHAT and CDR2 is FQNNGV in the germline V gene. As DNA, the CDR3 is TGTGCCGGCAACATACTTGGAGCGAACACCGGGGAGCTGTTTTTT. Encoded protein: CAGNILGANTGELFF.

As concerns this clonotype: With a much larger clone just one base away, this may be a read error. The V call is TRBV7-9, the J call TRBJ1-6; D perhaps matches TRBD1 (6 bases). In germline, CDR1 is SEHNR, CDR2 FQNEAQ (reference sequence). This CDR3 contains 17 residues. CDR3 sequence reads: CASSFGTNTALNPPLHF. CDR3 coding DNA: TGTGCCAGCAGCTTCGGGACAAATACTGCCCTTAATCCACCCCTCCACTTT.

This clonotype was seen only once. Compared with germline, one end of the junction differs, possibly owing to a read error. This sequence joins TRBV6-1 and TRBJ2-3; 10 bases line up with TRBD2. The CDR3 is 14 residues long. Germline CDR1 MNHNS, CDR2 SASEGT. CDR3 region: CASCDTSGADTQYF. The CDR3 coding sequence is TGTGCCAGCTGTGACACTAGCGGGGCAGATACGCAGTATTTT.

In DNA, the CDR3 is TGTGCCAGCAGTTACTCACGCAGGAGCTCCTGCGAGCAGTTCTTC. It translates to CASSYSRRSSCEQFF. This chain connects TRBV6-6 to TRBJ2-1; D unclear. The germline V gene has CDR1 MNHNY and CDR2 SVGAGI (reference sequence). V lost 0 bases and J 10 bases, leaving 16 bases between the germline ends. The CDR3 totals 15 residues.

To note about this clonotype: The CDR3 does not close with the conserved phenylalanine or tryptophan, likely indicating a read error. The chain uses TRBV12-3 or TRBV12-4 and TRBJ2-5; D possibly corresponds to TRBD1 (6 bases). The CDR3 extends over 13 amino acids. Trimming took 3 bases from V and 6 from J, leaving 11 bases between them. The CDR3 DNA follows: TGTGCCAGCAGTTTGGTGCAGGGGAAGACCCAGTACTTA. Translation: CASSLVQGKTQYL.

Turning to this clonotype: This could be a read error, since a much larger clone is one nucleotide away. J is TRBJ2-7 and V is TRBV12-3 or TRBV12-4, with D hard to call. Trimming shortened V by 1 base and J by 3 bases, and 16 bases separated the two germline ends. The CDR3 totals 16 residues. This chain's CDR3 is CASSLVARLGLYEQYF. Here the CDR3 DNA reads TGTGCCAGCAGTTTAGTCGCGCGTCTCGGTCTCTACGAGCAGTACTTC.

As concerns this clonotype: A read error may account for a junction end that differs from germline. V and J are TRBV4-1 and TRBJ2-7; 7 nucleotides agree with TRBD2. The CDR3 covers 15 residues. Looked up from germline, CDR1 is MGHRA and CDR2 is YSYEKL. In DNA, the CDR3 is TGCGCCAGCAGCCAAGCACCAGCGGGAAGATACGAGAAGTACTTC. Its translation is CASSQAPAGRYEKYF.

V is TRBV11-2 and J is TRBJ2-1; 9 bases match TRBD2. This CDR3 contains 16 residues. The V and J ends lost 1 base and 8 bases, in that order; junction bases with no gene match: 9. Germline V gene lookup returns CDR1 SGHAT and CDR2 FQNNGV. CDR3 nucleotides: TGTGCCAGCAGCTTAGTCCATGCGGGAGGGAGGGATGAGCAGTTCTTC. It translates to CASSLVHAGGRDEQFF.

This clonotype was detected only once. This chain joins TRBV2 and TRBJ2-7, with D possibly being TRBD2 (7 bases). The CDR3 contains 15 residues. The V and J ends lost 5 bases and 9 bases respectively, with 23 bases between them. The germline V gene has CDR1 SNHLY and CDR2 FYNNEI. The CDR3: CASSLHRGPRGGQYF. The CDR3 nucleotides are TGTGCCAGCAGTCTTCATCGGGGTCCTAGGGGGGGGCAGTACTTC.

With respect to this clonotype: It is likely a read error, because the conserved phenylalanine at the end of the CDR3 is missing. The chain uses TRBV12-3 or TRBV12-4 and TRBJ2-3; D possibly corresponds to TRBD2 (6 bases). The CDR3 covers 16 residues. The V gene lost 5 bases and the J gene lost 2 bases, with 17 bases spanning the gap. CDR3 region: CASSLSSAGPTDTQYL. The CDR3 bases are TGTGCCAGCAGTCTTTCTTCGGCGGGACCCACAGATACGCAGTATCTT.

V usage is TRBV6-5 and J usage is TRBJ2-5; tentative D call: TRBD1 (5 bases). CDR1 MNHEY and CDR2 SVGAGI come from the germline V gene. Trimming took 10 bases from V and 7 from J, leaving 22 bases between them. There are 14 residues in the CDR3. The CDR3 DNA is TGTGCCAACAGCCCGCAGGGTCAGCAGGTGACCCAGTACTTC. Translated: CANSPQGQQVTQYF.

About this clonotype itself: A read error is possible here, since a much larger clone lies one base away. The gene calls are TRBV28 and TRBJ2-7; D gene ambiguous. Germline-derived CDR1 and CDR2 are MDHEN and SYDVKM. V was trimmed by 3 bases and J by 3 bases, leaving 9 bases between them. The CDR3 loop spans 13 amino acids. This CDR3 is CASSLSPFYEQYF. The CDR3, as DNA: TGTGCCAGCAGTTTGAGCCCCTTCTACGAGCAGTACTTC.